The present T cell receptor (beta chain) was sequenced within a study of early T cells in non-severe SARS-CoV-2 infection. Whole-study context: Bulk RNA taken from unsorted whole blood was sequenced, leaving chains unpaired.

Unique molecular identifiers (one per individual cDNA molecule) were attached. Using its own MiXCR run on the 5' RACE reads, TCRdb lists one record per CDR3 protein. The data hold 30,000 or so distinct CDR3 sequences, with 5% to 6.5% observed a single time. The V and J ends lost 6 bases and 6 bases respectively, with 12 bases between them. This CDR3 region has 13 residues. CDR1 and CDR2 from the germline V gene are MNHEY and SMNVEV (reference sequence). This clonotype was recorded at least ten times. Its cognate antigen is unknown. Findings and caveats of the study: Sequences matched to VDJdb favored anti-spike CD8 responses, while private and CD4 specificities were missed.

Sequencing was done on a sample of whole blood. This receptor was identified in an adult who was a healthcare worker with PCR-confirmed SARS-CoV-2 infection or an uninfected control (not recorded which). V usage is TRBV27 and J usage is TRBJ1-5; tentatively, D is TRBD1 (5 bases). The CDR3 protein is CASSMTRGQPQHF. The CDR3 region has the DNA TGTGCCAGCAGCATGACAAGGGGTCAGCCCCAGCATTTT.